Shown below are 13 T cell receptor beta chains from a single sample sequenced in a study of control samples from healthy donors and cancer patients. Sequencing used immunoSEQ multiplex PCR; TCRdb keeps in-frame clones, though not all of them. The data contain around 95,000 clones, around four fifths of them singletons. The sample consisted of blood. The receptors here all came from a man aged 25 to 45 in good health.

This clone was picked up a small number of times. Here the CDR3 DNA reads TGTGCCAGCAGTCCGGGACACGACCTCTCTGGGGCCAACGTCCTGACTTTC. This encodes CASSPGHDLSGANVLTF. The chain combines TRBV6-6 with TRBJ2-6, with D maybe TRBD1 (6 bases). V lost 5 bases and J lost 0, with 14 bases in between. The CDR3 runs 17 residues. CDR1 MNHNY and CDR2 SVGAGI come from the germline V gene (reference sequence).

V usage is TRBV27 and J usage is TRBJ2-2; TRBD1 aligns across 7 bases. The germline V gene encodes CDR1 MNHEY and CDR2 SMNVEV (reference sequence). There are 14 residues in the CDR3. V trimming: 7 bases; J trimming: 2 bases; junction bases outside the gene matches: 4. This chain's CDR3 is CASKGDSNTGELFF. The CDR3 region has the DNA TGTGCCAGCAAGGGGGACAGCAACACCGGGGAGCTGTTTTTT.

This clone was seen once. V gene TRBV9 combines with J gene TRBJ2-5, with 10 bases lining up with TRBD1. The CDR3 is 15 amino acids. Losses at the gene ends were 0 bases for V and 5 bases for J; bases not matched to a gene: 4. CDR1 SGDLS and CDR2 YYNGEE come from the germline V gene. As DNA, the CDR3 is TGTGCCAGCAGCGTAGGGGACAGGGGTGGTGAGACCCAGTACTTC. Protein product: CASSVGDRGGETQYF.

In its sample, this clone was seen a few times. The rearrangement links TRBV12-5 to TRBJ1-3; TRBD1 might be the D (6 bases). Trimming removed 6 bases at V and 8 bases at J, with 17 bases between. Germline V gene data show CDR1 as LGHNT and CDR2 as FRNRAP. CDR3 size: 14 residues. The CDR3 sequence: CASGTGSSEDTIYF. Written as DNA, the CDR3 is TGTGCTAGTGGCACAGGGTCGAGTGAGGACACCATATATTTT.

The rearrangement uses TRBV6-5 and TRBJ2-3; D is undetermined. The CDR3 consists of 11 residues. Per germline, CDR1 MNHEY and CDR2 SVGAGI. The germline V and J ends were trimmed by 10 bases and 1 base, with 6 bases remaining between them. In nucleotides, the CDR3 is TGTGCCAATCAGGGCACAGATACGCAGTATTTT. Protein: CANQGTDTQYF.

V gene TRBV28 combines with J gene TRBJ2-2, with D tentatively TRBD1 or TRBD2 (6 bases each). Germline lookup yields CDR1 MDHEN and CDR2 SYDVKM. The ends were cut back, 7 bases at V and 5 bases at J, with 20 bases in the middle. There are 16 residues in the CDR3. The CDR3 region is CASIGPGGHRTGELFF. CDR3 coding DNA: TGTGCCAGCATAGGGCCCGGGGGCCACCGTACCGGGGAGCTGTTTTTT.

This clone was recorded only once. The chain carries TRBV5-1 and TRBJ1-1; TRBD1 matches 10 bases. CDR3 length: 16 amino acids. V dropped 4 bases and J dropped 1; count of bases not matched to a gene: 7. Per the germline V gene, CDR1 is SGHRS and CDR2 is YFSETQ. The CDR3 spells CASSKTGGEKNTEAFF. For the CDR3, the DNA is TGCGCCAGCAGCAAGACAGGGGGCGAGAAGAACACTGAAGCTTTCTTT. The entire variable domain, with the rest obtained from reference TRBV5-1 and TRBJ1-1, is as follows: KAGVTQTPRYLIKTRGQQVTLSCSPISGHRSVSWYQQTPGQGLQFLFEYFSETQRNKGNFPGRFSGRQFSNSRSEMNVSTLELGDSALYLCASSKTGGEKNTEAFFGQGTRLTVV.

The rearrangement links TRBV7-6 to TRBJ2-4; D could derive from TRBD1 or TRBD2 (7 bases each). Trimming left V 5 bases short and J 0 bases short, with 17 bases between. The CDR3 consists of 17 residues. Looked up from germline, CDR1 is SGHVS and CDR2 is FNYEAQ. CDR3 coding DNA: TGTGCCAGCAGCAAAAGACAGGGAGGGTTAGCCAAAAACATTCAGTACTTC. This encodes CASSKRQGGLAKNIQYF.

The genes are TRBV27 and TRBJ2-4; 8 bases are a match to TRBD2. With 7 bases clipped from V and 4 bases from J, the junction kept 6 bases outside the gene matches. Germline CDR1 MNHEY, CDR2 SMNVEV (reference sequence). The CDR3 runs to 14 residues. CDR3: CASKSPGGKNIQYF. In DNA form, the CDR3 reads TGTGCCAGCAAATCCCCGGGGGGGAAAAACATTCAGTACTTC.

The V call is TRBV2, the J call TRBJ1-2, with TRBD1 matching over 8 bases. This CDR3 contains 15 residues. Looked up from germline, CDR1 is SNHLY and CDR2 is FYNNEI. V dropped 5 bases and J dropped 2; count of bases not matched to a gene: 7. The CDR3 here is CASSFTGGPNYGYTF. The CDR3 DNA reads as TGTGCCAGCAGTTTTACAGGGGGACCCAACTATGGCTACACCTTC.

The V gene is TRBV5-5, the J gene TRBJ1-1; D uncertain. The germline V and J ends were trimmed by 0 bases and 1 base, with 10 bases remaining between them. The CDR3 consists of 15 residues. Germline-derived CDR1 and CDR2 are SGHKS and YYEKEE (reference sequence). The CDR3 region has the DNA TGTGCCAGCAGCTTGGAGGTAGGGTGGAACACTGAAGCTTTCTTT. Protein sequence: CASSLEVGWNTEAFF.

CDR3 in amino acids: CASSPDRAQETQYF. The CDR3 coding sequence is TGTGCCAGCTCACCGGACAGGGCGCAGGAGACCCAGTACTTC. The chain uses TRBV18 and TRBJ2-5, with 8 bases matching TRBD1. The J segment lost 5 bases and the V segment lost 3 bases, leaving 5 bases of the junction unmatched. In germline, CDR1 is KGHSH, CDR2 LQKENI. The CDR3 contains 14 residues.

The CDR3 spells CASSREQRQPQHF. Written as DNA, the CDR3 is TGTGCCAGCTCACGTGAGCAGAGGCAGCCCCAGCATTTT. The chain couples TRBV18 to TRBJ1-5; D remains unclear. The germline CDR1 and CDR2 sequences are KGHSH and LQKENI. The CDR3 sequence is 13 residues long. V was trimmed by 4 bases and J by 7 bases, leaving 11 bases between them.